What follows are 14 T cell receptor beta chains derived from one specimen sequenced in a study of shared T cell receptors in the human thymus. Using immunoSEQ multiplex PCR, the repertoire was profiled, and TCRdb retains in-frame clones only, with some absent. The table has hundreds of thousands of clones, 85% to 90% seen once; the top ten hold around 0.01%. These records were also assigned to another study, of human thymus T cells.

Input material: thymocytes. The receptors derive from a boy in the first two years of life with a congenital heart defect.

The chain is built from TRBV6-1 and TRBJ1-1, with D tentatively TRBD1 (5 bases). V was cut by 2 bases and J by 1 base, with 14 bases left in between. The CDR3 is made up of 16 amino acids. The V gene's germline CDR1 is MNHNS and CDR2 SASEGT. As DNA, the CDR3 is TGTGCCAGCAGTGAATTAGACAGTCCGCGGAACACTGAAGCTTTCTTT. It codes for CASSELDSPRNTEAFF.

For the CDR3, the DNA is TGTGCCAGCAGTTATCGGGGGGTCAATCAGCCCCAGCATTTT. Residues: CASSYRGVNQPQHF. This chain uses TRBV28 with TRBJ1-5, with D possibly being TRBD1 (5 bases). Trimming stripped 4 bases from V and 3 bases from J, with 10 bases between. The length of the CDR3 is 14 residues. The germline gives CDR1 MDHEN, CDR2 SYDVKM.

The chain joins TRBV5-5 to TRBJ2-7, with TRBD1 identical over 10 bases. The J segment lost 5 bases and the V segment lost 4 bases, leaving 3 bases of the junction unmatched. Germline lookup yields CDR1 SGHKS and CDR2 YYEKEE (reference sequence). The CDR3 is 13 amino acids. The CDR3, as DNA: TGTGCCAGCAGCCGGGACAGGGGAGACGAGCAGTACTTC. Translated, it gives CASSRDRGDEQYF.

The V call is TRBV4-1, the J call TRBJ2-1; 8 nucleotides align to TRBD1. V was clipped by 0 bases and J by 1 base; unmatched bases: 2. The germline CDR1 and CDR2 sequences are MGHRA and YSYEKL. The CDR3 is 16 amino acids. CDR3 loop: CASSQDRQGSYNEQFF. The CDR3 DNA reads as TGCGCCAGCAGCCAAGACCGACAGGGGTCCTACAATGAGCAGTTCTTC.

The chain recombines TRBV4-1 with TRBJ2-6; 11 bases align to TRBD1. V lost 5 bases and J lost 1; bases outside the gene matches: 7. Looked up from germline, CDR1 is MGHRA and CDR2 is YSYEKL. This CDR3 spans 18 amino acids. The CDR3 coding sequence is TGCGCCAGCAGCTTCCGGGACAGGGGGTTTTCTGGGGCCAACGTCCTGACTTTC. Encoded protein: CASSFRDRGFSGANVLTF.

This clone has just one count. This chain connects TRBV7-9 to TRBJ2-7; D may be TRBD1 (7 bases). CDR3 length equals 15 residues. V was cut by 5 bases and J by 5 bases, with 19 bases left in between. The germline gives CDR1 SEHNR, CDR2 FQNEAQ (reference sequence). DNA of the CDR3: TGTGCCAGCAGCCCCCCTCGTTCAGGGGGGAACGAGCAGTACTTC. Translating gives CASSPPRSGGNEQYF.

The chain joins TRBV30 to TRBJ1-6; TRBD1 aligns across 8 bases. Per the germline V gene, CDR1 is GTSNPN and CDR2 is SVGIG (reference sequence). Unmatched junction bases numbered 6, after V lost 0 bases and J lost 5 bases. The CDR3 sequence is 16 residues long. The CDR3 loop is CAWSVPPTGDNSPLHF. CDR3 coding DNA: TGTGCCTGGAGTGTACCCCCGACAGGGGATAATTCACCCCTCCACTTT.

The chain links TRBV30 to TRBJ2-7; 7 nucleotides line up with TRBD1. Germline CDR1 reads GTSNPN; CDR2 reads SVGIG (reference sequence). V shed 1 base, J shed 3 bases, and the junction held 6 bases outside the gene matches. The CDR3 is 14 amino acids. Here the CDR3 DNA reads TGTGCCTGGAGTGCCGGGACAGCCTTCTACGAGCAGTACTTC. Its protein is CAWSAGTAFYEQYF.

The chain has TRBV5-6 and TRBJ2-1; D may be TRBD2 (6 bases). The V end lost 0 bases, the J end lost 5 bases, and 15 bases lay between the germline ends. Germline V gene lookup returns CDR1 SGHDT and CDR2 YYEEEE. The length of the CDR3 is 16 residues. CDR3 DNA sequence: TGTGCCAGCAGCTTGGCCGGGAGACGAGATGACAATGAGCAGTTCTTC. Translating gives CASSLAGRRDDNEQFF.

The J gene is TRBJ2-2, the V gene TRBV11-2, with 10 nucleotides matching TRBD2. The CDR3 extends over 15 amino acids. The J segment lost 9 bases and the V segment lost 8 bases, leaving 12 bases of the junction unmatched. Germline V gene sequence: CDR1 SGHAT, CDR2 FQNNGV. The DNA for the CDR3 is TGTGCCAGCGGCGAAGGACTAGCGGCCCACCGGGAGCTGTTTTTT. Translating gives CASGEGLAAHRELFF. The entire variable domain, with the rest obtained from reference TRBV11-2 and TRBJ2-2, is as follows: EAGVAQSPRYKIIEKRQSVAFWCNPISGHATLYWYQQILGQGPKLLIQFQNNGVVDDSQLPKDRFSAERLKGVDSTLKIQPAKLEDSAVYLCASGEGLAAHRELFFGEGSRLTVL.

This chain joins TRBV28 and TRBJ2-3; TRBD2 agrees at 11 bases. The CDR3 runs to 17 residues. Germline values: CDR1 MDHEN, CDR2 SYDVKM. Unmatched junction bases numbered 10, after V lost 3 bases and J lost 5 bases. The CDR3 DNA reads TGTGCCAGCAGTTTGGGGGTAGCGGGAGGGGGGGGAGATACGCAGTATTTT. Translating it yields CASSLGVAGGGGDTQYF. Full variable domain (missing parts from reference TRBV28 and TRBJ2-3): DVKVTQSSRYLVKRTGEKVFLECVQDMDHENMFWYRQDPGLGLRLIYFSYDVKMKEKGDIPEGYSVSREKKERFSLILESASTNQTSMYLCASSLGVAGGGGDTQYFGPGTRLTVL.

The chain has TRBV4-3 and TRBJ2-5, with 8 positions matching TRBD2. With V trimmed by 5 bases and J by 2 bases, 7 bases remained unmatched. The CDR3 sequence is 15 residues long. From germline, CDR1 is LGHNA and CDR2 YSLEER. CDR3 residues: CASSYRVAGQETQYF. The CDR3 DNA sequence: TGCGCCAGCAGCTACCGTGTAGCGGGGCAAGAGACCCAGTACTTC.

The V and J genes are TRBV14 and TRBJ2-6, with TRBD2 identical over 10 bases. The germline CDR1 and CDR2 sequences are SGHDN and FVKESK. This CDR3 is 17 amino acids long. J gave up 13 bases and V 0 bases, and 12 bases lay outside the gene matches. Here the CDR3 DNA reads TGTGCCAGCAGCCAAGAAGGGGGACTAGCGTTAAGAAGGGTCCTGACTTTC. This gives the protein CASSQEGGLALRRVLTF.

The DNA for the CDR3 is TGTGCCAGCAGCTCCTTTAACTACGAGCAGTACTTC. Amino acids: CASSSFNYEQYF. This chain joins TRBV7-6 and TRBJ2-7; D ambiguous. The germline V and J ends were trimmed by 4 bases and 3 bases, with 7 bases remaining between them. The CDR3 has 12 residues. Germline CDR1 is SGHVS and CDR2 is FNYEAQ.